This T cell receptor (beta chain) was profiled in a study of tumour-infiltrating T cells in Burkitt lymphoma. TCRdb's copy holds only in-frame clones and misses some; the assay was immunoSEQ multiplex PCR. The data contain 4,400 or so clones, about 88% of them singletons. Between the trimmed V and J ends, which lost 5 bases and 2 bases, there was a span of 27 bases. The length of the CDR3 is 19 residues. The chain recombines TRBV23-1 with TRBJ1-2; D remains ambiguous. TRBV23-1 carries the ORF label, with uncertain function. The sequence was obtained from a human donor with diffuse large B-cell lymphoma. Some clones in this sample may be carry-over from other donors' samples. Sequencing was carried out using tumor tissue. The CDR3 sequence: CASSKRIKRSHPINYGYTF. CDR3 sequence (DNA): TGCGCCAGCAGTAAAAGGATCAAAAGGTCCCACCCGATAAACTATGGCTACACCTTC.